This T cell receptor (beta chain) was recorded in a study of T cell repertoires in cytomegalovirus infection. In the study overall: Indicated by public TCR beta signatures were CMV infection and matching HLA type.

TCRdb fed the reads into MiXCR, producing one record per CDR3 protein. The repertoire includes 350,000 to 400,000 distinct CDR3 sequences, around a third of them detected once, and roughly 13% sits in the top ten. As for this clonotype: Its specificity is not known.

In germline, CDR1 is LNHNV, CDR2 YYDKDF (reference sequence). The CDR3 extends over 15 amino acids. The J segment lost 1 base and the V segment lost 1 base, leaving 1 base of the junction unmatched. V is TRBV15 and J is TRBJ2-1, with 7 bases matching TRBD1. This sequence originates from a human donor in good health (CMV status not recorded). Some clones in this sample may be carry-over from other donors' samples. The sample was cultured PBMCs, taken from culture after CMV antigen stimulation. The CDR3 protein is CATSRVTGSYNEQFF. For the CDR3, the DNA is TGTGCCACCAGCAGAGTGACAGGGTCCTACAATGAGCAGTTCTTC.